The source of this TCR beta chain is a study of shared clonotypes between healthy human individuals. Study conclusions and caveats: Naive CD4 clonotypes overlapped across a handful of donors at approximately 5.3%.

As regards this clone: Its specificity is unknown.

The length of the CDR3 is 19 residues. Trimming removed 2 bases at V and 0 bases at J, with 20 bases between. The V gene's germline CDR1 is MNHNS and CDR2 SASEGT. Here immunoSEQ multiplex PCR was the method, and the copy in TCRdb shows in-frame clones only, minus some. Among around 2,000,000 clones listed, approximately 94% were seen once. Naive CD8 cells were CD45RO-negative, positively selected for CCR7, excluding terminally differentiated effector memory CD45RA+ cells. Adult Caucasians living in Nashville, Tennessee made up all of the donors. Sequencing input: naive CD8+ T cells sorted from blood. The receptor was derived from a man aged 18 to 29 in good health. The chain employs TRBV6-1 and TRBJ2-4, with D unresolved. In DNA form, the CDR3 reads TGTGCCAGCAGTGAAAGGCCCGCAGGTTACTTACAAGCCAAAAACATTCAGTACTTC. It is translated as CASSERPAGYLQAKNIQYF.